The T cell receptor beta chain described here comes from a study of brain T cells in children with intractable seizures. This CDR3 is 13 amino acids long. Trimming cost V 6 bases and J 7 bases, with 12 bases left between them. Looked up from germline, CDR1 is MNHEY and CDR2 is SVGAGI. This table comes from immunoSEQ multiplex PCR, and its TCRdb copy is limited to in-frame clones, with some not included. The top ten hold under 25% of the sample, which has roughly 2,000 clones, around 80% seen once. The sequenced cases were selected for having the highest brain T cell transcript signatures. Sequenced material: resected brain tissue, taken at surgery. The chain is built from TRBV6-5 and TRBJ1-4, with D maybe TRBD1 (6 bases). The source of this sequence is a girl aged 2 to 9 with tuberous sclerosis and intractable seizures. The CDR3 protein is CASRSGAFEKLFF. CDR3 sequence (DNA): TGTGCCAGCAGGTCGGGGGCATTTGAAAAACTGTTTTTT.